Presented here are 5 T cell receptor beta chains from one specimen sequenced in a study of EBV T-cell therapy then PD-1 blockade in nasopharyngeal carcinoma (dated by TCRdb to 2020 to 2022). The treatment or condition label, read with the paper, signifies: AdE1-LMPpoly-expanded autologous EBV-specific T-cell therapy followed by anti-PD-1 nivolumab. Libraries were prepared through the immunoSEQ multiplex PCR assay. TCRdb retrieved this table from immuneACCESS and kept in-frame rearrangements only. Not all clones are present; in checked studies, unresolved V genes account for under half, and no reason is known for the remainder. The sample table records about 17,000 clones; approximately 88% of these occur just once. The ten largest clones add up to less than 30% of the sample. For these TCRs, the target antigens are not known. The sample was CD8+ T cells from blood, taken at day 0 from a patient whose treatment included autologous EBV-specific T cells and nivolumab. Receptors originate from a man in his forties or fifties with nasopharyngeal carcinoma.

This sequence joins TRBV27 and TRBJ1-2; 8 bases fit TRBD1. Germline values: CDR1 MNHEY, CDR2 SMNVEV (reference sequence). Unmatched junction bases numbered 9, after V lost 4 bases and J lost 2 bases. This CDR3 is 16 amino acids long. The CDR3 DNA follows: TGTGCCAGCAGTTCATACGCCCGGACAGGGAACTATGGCTACACCTTC. Translation gives CASSSYARTGNYGYTF.

The V call is TRBV2, the J call TRBJ1-5, with TRBD1 identical over 7 bases. CDR3 length: 15 residues. CDR1 is SNHLY and CDR2 is FYNNEI in the germline V gene. V lost 0 bases, J lost 3 bases, and 2 bases stayed unmatched. CDR3 residues: CASSEAGQINQPQHF. The CDR3 DNA reads as TGTGCCAGCAGTGAAGCGGGACAGATCAATCAGCCCCAGCATTTT.

CDR3 bases: TGTGCCAGCAGTGAAGAAGGCGCCCGCCGCAATCAGCCCCAGCATTTT. Amino acids: CASSEEGARRNQPQHF. The rearrangement joins TRBV6-1 to TRBJ1-5, with no clear D. This CDR3 has 16 amino acids. Germline CDR1 and CDR2: MNHNS and SASEGT. Trimming stripped 1 base from V and 2 bases from J, with 12 bases between.

Here the CDR3 DNA reads TGTGCCAGCAGCCAGGATCCTAGCAATCAGCCCCAGCATTTT. This sequence encodes CASSQDPSNQPQHF. The J gene is TRBJ1-5, the V gene TRBV6-4; no definite D call. Germline CDR1 MRHNA, CDR2 SNTAGT. CDR3 length: 14 residues. V lost 6 bases and J 0 bases, leaving 9 bases between the germline ends.

V usage is TRBV9 and J usage is TRBJ1-3; maybe TRBD1 (6 bases). CDR1 is SGDLS, CDR2 YYNGEE, per germline. V was shortened by 3 bases and J by 2 bases, with 12 bases between the two germline ends. The CDR3 contains 15 residues. The CDR3 region has the DNA TGTGCCAGCAGCGATGCGGGGGCTGCTGGAAACACCATATATTTT. Translated: CASSDAGAAGNTIYF.